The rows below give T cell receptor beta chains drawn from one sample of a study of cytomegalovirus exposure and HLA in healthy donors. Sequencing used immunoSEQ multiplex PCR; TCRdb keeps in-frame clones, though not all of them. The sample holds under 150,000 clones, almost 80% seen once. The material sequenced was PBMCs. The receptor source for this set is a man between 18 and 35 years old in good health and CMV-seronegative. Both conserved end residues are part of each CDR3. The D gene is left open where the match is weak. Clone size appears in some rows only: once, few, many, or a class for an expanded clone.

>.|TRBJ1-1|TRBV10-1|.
TGCGCCAGACTGCGACAGCCGAACACTGAAGCTTTCTTT
CARLRQPNTEAFF
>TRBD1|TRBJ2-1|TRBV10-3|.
TGTGCCATCAGTGAGTTAGGGACAGGCTTGGGGAAGGGGCAGTTCTTC
CAISELGTGLGKGQFF
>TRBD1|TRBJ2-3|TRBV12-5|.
TGTGCTAGTCAATGGGACAGGGGAGCAGATACGCAGTATTTT
CASQWDRGADTQYF
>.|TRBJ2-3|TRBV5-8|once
TGTGCCAGCAGCTTGGCCTGGCAGGCTAGCACAGATACGCAGTATTTT
CASSLAWQASTDTQYF
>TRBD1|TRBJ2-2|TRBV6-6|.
TGCGCCAGCAGAGATTCGACAGGGCACACCGGGGAGCTGTTTTTT
CASRDSTGHTGELFF
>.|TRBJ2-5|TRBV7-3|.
TGTGCCAGCAGCTCCCGGTACCAAGAGACCCAGTACTTC
CASSSRYQETQYF
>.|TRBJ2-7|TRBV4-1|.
TGCGCCAGCAGCCCGTCCCCAGGGGCTAGCTCCTACGAGCAGTACTTC
CASSPSPGASSYEQYF
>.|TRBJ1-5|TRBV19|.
TGTGCCAGTAGTACCATGGGGGGGGATCAGCCCCAGCATTTT
CASSTMGGDQPQHF
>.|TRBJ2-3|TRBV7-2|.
TGTGCCAGCAGCTTACAGATAAAAGATACGCAGTATTTT
CASSLQIKDTQYF
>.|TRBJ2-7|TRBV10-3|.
TGTGCCACCTTGGACAGTTCCTACGAGCAGTACTTC
CATLDSSYEQYF
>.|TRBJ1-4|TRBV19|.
TGTGCCAGTAGCCTTTCAGGAACTAATGAAAAACTGTTTTTT
CASSLSGTNEKLFF
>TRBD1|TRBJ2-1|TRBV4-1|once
TGCGCCAGCAGCCAAGATGAGGGACAGAGAAAAGAGCAGTTCTTC
CASSQDEGQRKEQFF
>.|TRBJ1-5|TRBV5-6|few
TGTGCCAGCAGCTTGGGAGCCTCAGGGAATCAGCCCCAGCATTTT
CASSLGASGNQPQHF
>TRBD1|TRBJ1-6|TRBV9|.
TGTGCCAGCAGCGTAGGAGTGACAGGGGATTCACCCCTCCACTTT
CASSVGVTGDSPLHF
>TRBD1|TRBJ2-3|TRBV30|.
TGTGCCTGGAACAGGGGGTGGGCCGAAGATACGCAGTATTTT
CAWNRGWAEDTQYF
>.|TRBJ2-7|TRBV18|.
TGTGCCAGCTCACCGCAGGGGCTAGTATCCTACGAGCAGTACTTC
CASSPQGLVSYEQYF
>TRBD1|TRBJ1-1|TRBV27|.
TGTGCCAGCAGTTGGGACAGTTCGAATGTTGAAGCTTTCTTT
CASSWDSSNVEAFF